Below, 27 T cell receptor beta chains from the same sample are listed, as sequenced in a study of CD8+CD57+ T cells in acquired aplastic anemia. Previously, flow cytometry had revealed CD8+CD57+ cell expansion in the patients chosen for sequencing. Profiling that covered TCR beta VDJ and CDR3 relied on genomic DNA as its template. TCRdb reprocessed the reads with MiXCR, giving one entry per CDR3 protein. The top ten hold 0.8% to 0.85% of the sample, which has hundreds of thousands of distinct CDR3 sequences, approximately 32% seen once. The specimen was sorted CD4+, CD8+, or CD8+CD57+ T cells (not recorded which) from PBMCs. These receptors all stem from a human donor with aplastic anemia.

On this clonotype itself: This sequence may be a read error, since a much larger clone differs from it by one base. The gene calls are TRBV19 and TRBJ2-5; TRBD1 or TRBD2 may be the D gene (5 bases each). Trimming shortened V by 9 bases and J by 2 bases, and 19 bases separated the two germline ends. This CDR3 comprises 15 residues. Germline V CDR1 and CDR2: LNHDA, SQIVND (reference sequence). CDR3 nucleotides: TGTGCCAGCTCCCCCCCGGGGCAGGTACAAGAGACCCAGTACTTC. Protein: CASSPPGQVQETQYF.

On this clonotype: Just one base apart from a much larger clone, this may be a read error. The rearrangement links TRBV9 to TRBJ1-3; D is uncertain. The length of the CDR3 is 14 residues. CDR1 and CDR2 from the germline V gene are SGDLS and YYNGEE. The CDR3 is CASSVEFSGNAIYF. The CDR3 coding sequence is TGTGCCAGCAGCGTAGAGTTCTCTGGAAACGCCATATATTTT.

The rearrangement uses TRBV5-6 and TRBJ1-1; D gene unclear. Germline CDR1 and CDR2: SGHDT and YYEEEE. The CDR3 loop spans 14 amino acids. V gave up 0 bases and J gave up 5 bases, with 11 bases separating them. The CDR3 protein is CASSLGTWGTEAFF. Written as DNA, the CDR3 is TGTGCCAGCAGCTTGGGGACGTGGGGAACTGAAGCTTTCTTT.

A note on this clonotype: A read error may explain this, as a much larger clone is one base away. This CDR3 fails to terminate in the conserved phenylalanine or tryptophan, so it likely reflects a read error. V and J are TRBV7-8 and TRBJ2-2; no reliable D call. The CDR3 sequence is 12 residues long. CDR1 is SGHVS and CDR2 is FQNEAQ in the germline V gene. V was trimmed by 6 bases and J by 1 base, leaving 3 bases between them. DNA of the CDR3: TGTGCCAGCAGACTGAACACCGGGGAGCTGTTTTCT. Translation: CASRLNTGELFS.

The rearrangement links TRBV2 to TRBJ2-7, with D uncertain. Germline V gene lookup returns CDR1 SNHLY and CDR2 FYNNEI. V was shortened by 4 bases and J by 8 bases, with 9 bases between the two germline ends. The CDR3 is made up of 11 amino acids. The CDR3 loop is CASSAVRQQYF. In DNA form, the CDR3 reads TGTGCCAGCAGTGCCGTCAGACAGCAGTACTTC.

The V gene is TRBV7-8, the J gene TRBJ1-1; the D gene is possibly TRBD1 (6 bases). The germline V and J ends were trimmed by 6 bases and 7 bases, with 18 bases remaining between them. The CDR3 has 14 residues. Germline CDR1 SGHVS, CDR2 FQNEAQ. In DNA, the CDR3 is TGTGCCAGCAGTCATGGGAGGGGGGTCTATGAAGCTTTCTTT. Translating gives CASSHGRGVYEAFF. Full variable domain (remainder filled in from reference TRBV7-8 and TRBJ1-1): GAGVSQSPRYKVAKRGQDVALRCDPISGHVSLFWYQQALGQGPEFLTYFQNEAQLDKSGLPSDRFFAERPEGSVSTLKIQRTQQEDSAVYLCASSHGRGVYEAFFGQGTRLTVV.

The genes are TRBV30 and TRBJ2-5, with TRBD2 as a possible D gene (5 bases). Germline CDR1 is GTSNPN and CDR2 is SVGIG (reference sequence). The CDR3 length is 14 residues. The V gene lost 4 bases and the J gene lost 9 bases, with 21 bases spanning the gap. The CDR3 nucleotides read TGTGCCTGGACCCCCGGAAGACTAACGGGGTCCCAGTACTTC. As protein: CAWTPGRLTGSQYF. Drawing the rest from reference TRBV30 and TRBJ2-5, the complete variable domain is SQTIHQWPATLVQPVGSPLSLECTVEGTSNPNLYWYRQAAGRGLQLLFYSVGIGQISSEVPQNLSASRPQDRQFILSSKKLLLSDSGFYLCAWTPGRLTGSQYFGPGTRLLVL.

This clonotype has only a few counts. The chain employs TRBV12-3 or TRBV12-4 and TRBJ2-5; the match to TRBD1 covers 9 bases. The CDR3 covers 16 residues. With 5 bases clipped from V and 7 bases from J, the junction kept 14 bases outside the gene matches. CDR3 in DNA: TGTGCCAGCAGTCCGAGGACAGGGGCATTATTGGGGACCCAGTACTTC. It specifies CASSPRTGALLGTQYF.

This clonotype was counted at least ten times. This chain connects TRBV20-1 to TRBJ2-7; TRBD1 might be the D (5 bases). From germline, CDR1 is DFQATT and CDR2 SNEGSKA (reference sequence). The CDR3 contains 12 residues. Trimming cost V 5 bases and J 4 bases, with 12 bases left between them. For the CDR3, the DNA is TGCAGTGCTCGACCGACAGCTTACGAGCAGTACTTC. It specifies CSARPTAYEQYF.

A few counts support this clonotype. The chain joins TRBV20-1 to TRBJ2-3, with no clear D. Looked up from germline, CDR1 is DFQATT and CDR2 is SNEGSKA (reference sequence). This CDR3 region has 17 residues. The V gene lost 1 base and the J gene lost 2 bases, with 19 bases spanning the gap. CDR3 in DNA: TGCAGTGCTAGAGGTCCGGACGGCGGTTGGCCCACAGATACGCAGTATTTT. Translation gives CSARGPDGGWPTDTQYF.

There are many counts of this clonotype. The V call is TRBV5-5, the J call TRBJ1-2; possibly TRBD1 for D (6 bases). Germline V gene sequence: CDR1 SGHKS, CDR2 YYEKEE (reference sequence). Trimming cost V 0 bases and J 6 bases, with 12 bases left between them. This CDR3 spans 14 amino acids. The CDR3 coding sequence is TGTGCCAGCAGCTTGGTCTCGGGGGCACATGGCTACACCTTC. It yields the protein CASSLVSGAHGYTF.

This chain uses TRBV10-2 with TRBJ2-7, with TRBD2 matching over 9 bases. Trimming at V came to 7 bases and at J to 6 bases, leaving 7 bases not matched to a gene. The germline CDR1 and CDR2 sequences are WSHSY and SAAADI. CDR3 size: 13 residues. The CDR3 protein is CASTLVAGAEQYF. CDR3 DNA: TGCGCCAGCACCTTGGTAGCGGGAGCCGAGCAGTACTTC.

This chain uses TRBV5-6 with TRBJ1-4; D is ambiguous. Germline assignment: CDR1 SGHDT and CDR2 YYEEEE. Trimming removed 3 bases at V and 4 bases at J, with 19 bases between. The CDR3 contains 17 residues. For the CDR3, the DNA is TGTGCCAGCAGCTCGACCGACGACCACAGTGTTAATGAAAAACTGTTTTTT. Translating it yields CASSSTDDHSVNEKLFF.

This clonotype was recorded a few times. The rearrangement links TRBV4-2 to TRBJ2-2; possibly TRBD2 for D (7 bases). Trimming removed 2 bases from V and 4 bases from J, with 14 bases in between. The CDR3 runs 16 residues. Germline-derived CDR1 and CDR2 are LGHNA and YNFKEQ. CDR3 coding DNA: TGTGCCAGCAGCCAACTGGGGGGGGGCCGCACCGGGGAGCTGTTTTTT. Its translation is CASSQLGGGRTGELFF.

The chain recombines TRBV6-1 with TRBJ1-1, with 7 bases fitting TRBD1. Per the germline V gene, CDR1 is MNHNS and CDR2 is SASEGT. After removal of 9 bases from V and 3 bases from J, the junction contained 10 bases not matched to a gene. This CDR3 has 14 residues. The CDR3 protein is CASVDRAGYTEAFF. The CDR3 DNA is TGTGCCAGTGTAGACAGGGCGGGGTACACTGAAGCTTTCTTT.

This CDR3 reads CASSLELQRQQYV. The CDR3 bases are TGTGCCAGCAGCTTGGAACTTCAGCGTCAGCAGTACGTC. The chain couples TRBV7-9 to TRBJ2-7; D is unclear. In germline, CDR1 is SEHNR, CDR2 FQNEAQ (reference sequence). The CDR3 has 13 residues. Trimming took off 3 bases at V and 8 bases at J, with 14 bases between the two ends.

This clonotype has a single count. This chain uses TRBV25-1 with TRBJ1-6; D remains ambiguous. Deletions cut 4 bases from V and 1 base from J, with 14 bases between. The CDR3 extends over 17 amino acids. Germline V gene data show CDR1 as MGHDK and CDR2 as SYGVNS. The CDR3 nucleotides read TGTGCCAGCAGTGCTAGGTCGAAGGAGTCCTATAATTCACCCCTCCACTTT. Protein sequence: CASSARSKESYNSPLHF.

This rearrangement joins TRBV11-3 to TRBJ1-5; 7 bases match TRBD1. Germline values: CDR1 SGHNT, CDR2 YENEEA. The CDR3 has 15 residues. V was pared by 5 bases and J by 0 bases, with 4 bases of the junction left unmatched. DNA of the CDR3: TGTGCCAGCAGCGACGGACAGGTTAGCAATCAGCCCCAGCATTTT. This codes for CASSDGQVSNQPQHF.

In this sample, this clonotype turned up a few times. Since a much larger clone is just one base distant, this may be a read error. The CDR3 nucleotides read TGCAGCTCCCCGCGGGGAAGCGGGGGGGCCAAAGATACGCAGTATTTT. Amino acid sequence: CSSPRGSGGAKDTQYF. V is TRBV29-1 and J is TRBJ2-3; 10 bases map to TRBD2. Germline loops: CDR1 SQVTM, CDR2 ANQGSEA. The J segment lost 5 bases and the V segment lost 8 bases, leaving 16 bases of the junction unmatched. The CDR3 is 16 amino acids.

Ten or more counts support this clonotype. The rearrangement joins TRBV10-2 to TRBJ1-6; 8 bases are shared with TRBD1. Germline CDR1 WSHSY, CDR2 SAAADI. The V segment lost 6 bases and the J segment 10 bases; nucleotides outside the gene matches: 11. This CDR3 has 15 amino acids. The CDR3 reads CASRVEDRVGSPLHF. The CDR3 nucleotides are TGCGCCAGCAGAGTAGAGGACAGGGTAGGGTCACCCCTCCACTTT.

This clonotype was observed at least ten times. The chain recombines TRBV7-9 with TRBJ2-5; a weak D match, TRBD2 (7 bases). The V gene's germline CDR1 is SEHNR and CDR2 FQNEAQ (reference sequence). V lost 3 bases to trimming and J lost 5 bases, with 13 bases between them. This CDR3 is built from 14 residues. CDR3 protein: CASSFGGGGETQYF. The CDR3 DNA reads as TGTGCCAGCAGCTTTGGTGGCGGGGGCGAGACCCAGTACTTC.

This clonotype was counted between two and nine times. At one of its ends the junction is not consistent with the germline gene, which may arise from a read error. The chain joins TRBV7-6 to TRBJ2-7, with no clear D. The CDR3 is 15 residues long. The germline gives CDR1 SGHVS, CDR2 FNYEAQ. The CDR3 region has the DNA TGTGCCAGCAGCTTAGCCCCTTTATCAACCTACGGGCAGTACTTC. It translates to CASSLAPLSTYGQYF.

The chain carries TRBV29-1 and TRBJ1-6; D not resolved. Germline V CDR1 and CDR2: SQVTM, ANQGSEA. The CDR3 length is 12 residues. Trimming left V 7 bases short and J 5 bases short, with 9 bases between. The DNA for the CDR3 is TGCAGCGGGACCGCCGATAATTCACCCCTCCACTTT. It encodes CSGTADNSPLHF.

The chain has TRBV5-1 and TRBJ1-6; 10 positions agree with TRBD1. Germline lookup yields CDR1 SGHRS and CDR2 YFSETQ. Trimming took 1 base from V and 9 from J; bases not matched to a gene: 10. The CDR3 has 17 residues. CDR3 sequence: CASSLRQGAGRGSPLHF. The DNA of the CDR3 is TGCGCCAGCAGCTTGCGACAGGGGGCGGGTCGAGGTTCACCCCTCCACTTT. The full variable domain, its missing parts supplied by reference TRBV5-1 and TRBJ1-6, is KAGVTQTPRYLIKTRGQQVTLSCSPISGHRSVSWYQQTPGQGLQFLFEYFSETQRNKGNFPGRFSGRQFSNSRSEMNVSTLELGDSALYLCASSLRQGAGRGSPLHFGNGTRLTVT.

This clonotype was observed a single time. CDR3 coding DNA: TGTGCCAGCCCATATCAGGGGGCCGATCAGCCCCAGCATTTT. This translates into CASPYQGADQPQHF. This sequence joins TRBV18 and TRBJ1-5, with TRBD1 matching 8 bases. CDR1 is KGHSH and CDR2 is LQKENI in the germline V gene. The V segment lost 8 bases and the J segment 5 bases; nucleotides outside the gene matches: 8. This CDR3 spans 14 amino acids.

V is TRBV24-1 and J is TRBJ2-2; D perhaps matches TRBD1 (6 bases). This CDR3 is 13 amino acids long. V was trimmed by 4 bases and J by 10 bases, leaving 12 bases between them. CDR1 and CDR2 from the germline V gene are KGHDR and SFDVKD. The CDR3 DNA follows: TGTGCCACCAGTGAGGGGGCGGAAACGGAGCTGTTTTTT. Encoded protein: CATSEGAETELFF.

This clonotype occurred many times. This chain links TRBV25-1 with TRBJ1-4, with D tentatively TRBD1 (6 bases). CDR1 and CDR2 (germline): MGHDK, SYGVNS. There are 15 residues in the CDR3. V was cut by 8 bases and J by 7 bases, with 20 bases left in between. CDR3 residues: CASGETGPVGEKLFF. In DNA, the CDR3 is TGTGCCAGCGGGGAGACAGGCCCGGTGGGTGAAAAACTGTTTTTT.